The 13 T cell receptor beta chains below all came from one sample that was sequenced in a study of blood T cells in healthy people across ages. Using a J-beta primer mix together with a sample-barcoded 5' primer, a second PCR was run for about 7 to 12 cycles. TCRdb reprocessed the 5' RACE reads via MiXCR and lists one record per CDR3 protein. The table has approximately 1.5 million distinct CDR3 sequences, roughly 43% seen once; the top ten hold about 4%. Sequenced input: blood. The receptor set was obtained from a woman aged 18-35 years in good health.

This chain joins TRBV7-2 and TRBJ2-7, with no clear D. The DNA end lines up better with TRBJ2-5; the J call may be wrong. This CDR3 has 13 residues. Germline values: CDR1 SGHTA, CDR2 FQGNSA. CDR3 sequence reads: CASSGVPGETQYF. The DNA of the CDR3 is TGTGCCAGCAGCGGGGTGCCTGGAGAGACCCAGTACTTC.

The chain couples TRBV7-2 to TRBJ1-2; no clear D gene. The CDR3 has 16 residues. Trimming left V 7 bases short and J 2 bases short, with 20 bases between. Germline values: CDR1 SGHTA, CDR2 FQGNSA. The DNA for the CDR3 is TGTGCCAGCAACCGGGCCTTGGTTAAGGCGAACTATGGCTACACCTTC. Its translation: CASNRALVKANYGYTF.

The chain recombines TRBV30 with TRBJ1-1; D is undetermined. V gave up 0 bases and J gave up 1 base, with 18 bases separating them. This CDR3 is 17 amino acids long. CDR1 is GTSNPN and CDR2 is SVGIG in the germline V gene (reference sequence). The CDR3 reads CAWSVPDHRVANTEAFF. CDR3 coding DNA: TGTGCCTGGAGTGTACCCGACCATCGGGTTGCGAACACTGAAGCTTTCTTT. Supplemented by reference TRBV30 and TRBJ1-1, the full variable domain reads SQTIHQWPATLVQPVGSPLSLECTVEGTSNPNLYWYRQAAGRGLQLLFYSVGIGQISSEVPQNLSASRPQDRQFILSSKKLLLSDSGFYLCAWSVPDHRVANTEAFFGQGTRLTVV.

This clonotype was observed a few times. The rearrangement joins TRBV6-6 to TRBJ1-1; D is uncertain. The CDR3 runs to 13 residues. The V gene lost 4 bases and the J gene lost 2 bases, with 8 bases spanning the gap. Germline CDR1 MNHNY, CDR2 SVGAGI (reference sequence). CDR3: CASSWAVNTEAFF. CDR3 nucleotides: TGTGCCAGCAGTTGGGCGGTCAACACTGAAGCTTTCTTT.

This clonotype came up a few times. V and J are TRBV2 and TRBJ2-5, with D possibly being TRBD1 (5 bases). The CDR3 is 16 amino acids. V lost 1 base and J lost 1, with 13 bases in between. Germline-derived CDR1 and CDR2 are SNHLY and FYNNEI. The CDR3 loop is CASSEGAQGIQETQYF. Written as DNA, the CDR3 is TGTGCCAGCAGTGAAGGAGCGCAGGGCATCCAAGAGACCCAGTACTTC. The full variable domain, its missing parts supplied by reference TRBV2 and TRBJ2-5, is EPEVTQTPSHQVTQMGQEVILRCVPISNHLYFYWYRQILGQKVEFLVSFYNNEISEKSEIFDDQFSVERPDGSNFTLKIRSTKLEDSAMYFCASSEGAQGIQETQYFGPGTRLLVL.

This clonotype was seen more than once but under ten times. The rearrangement links TRBV6-2 or TRBV6-3 to TRBJ1-2; D not resolved. The CDR3 sequence is 13 residues long. Trimming left V 6 bases short and J 1 base short, with 9 bases between. CDR1 and CDR2 (germline): MNHEY, SVGEGT. CDR3 residues: CASRSTDNYGYTF. The CDR3 DNA sequence: TGTGCCAGCAGGTCCACAGATAACTATGGCTACACCTTC.

This clonotype occurred a few times. CDR3 amino acids: CSASGLAGTNSYEQYF. The CDR3 DNA reads as TGCAGTGCTAGCGGACTAGCGGGAACCAACTCCTACGAGCAGTACTTC. The chain joins TRBV20-1 to TRBJ2-7; 12 bases fit TRBD2. The CDR3 consists of 16 residues. Germline V CDR1 and CDR2: DFQATT, SNEGSKA (reference sequence). Trimming took 3 bases from V and 0 from J; bases not matched to a gene: 6.

This clonotype is a singleton in its sample. This chain uses TRBV7-9 with TRBJ2-5; TRBD2 matches at 9 bases. TRBJ2-7 explains the end of the DNA better; the J call may be wrong. Germline values: CDR1 SEHNR, CDR2 FQNEAQ (reference sequence). The CDR3 spans 14 residues. CDR3: CASSLLTSGDEQYF. CDR3 sequence (DNA): TGTGCCAGCAGCTTATTGACTAGCGGCGACGAGCAGTACTTC.

The V gene is TRBV20-1, the J gene TRBJ2-1; D might be TRBD2 (6 bases). The germline gives CDR1 DFQATT, CDR2 SNEGSKA (reference sequence). The length of the CDR3 is 15 residues. V lost 0 bases and J 7 bases, leaving 16 bases between the germline ends. The CDR3 loop reads CSAREWEKGRNEQFF. CDR3 sequence (DNA): TGCAGTGCTAGAGAATGGGAAAAGGGGAGGAATGAGCAGTTCTTC.

The chain couples TRBV29-1 to TRBJ2-6; TRBD2 might be the D (5 bases). Trimming took off 3 bases at V and 2 bases at J, with 14 bases between the two ends. Germline V lookup: CDR1 SQVTM, CDR2 ANQGSEA. This CDR3 contains 16 residues. The CDR3 protein is CSVEFGKRAGANVLTF. As DNA, the CDR3 is TGCAGCGTTGAGTTCGGGAAACGAGCTGGGGCCAACGTCCTGACTTTC.

This clonotype was counted a few times. The J gene is TRBJ2-5, the V gene TRBV7-8, with a possible D match to TRBD2 (7 bases). The germline V gene encodes CDR1 SGHVS and CDR2 FQNEAQ. This CDR3 region has 15 residues. Between the trimmed V and J ends, which lost 5 bases and 5 bases, there was a span of 18 bases. Written as DNA, the CDR3 is TGTGCCAGCAGCCCCCAGAGGGGGGGTGGGGAGACCCAGTACTTC. Amino acids: CASSPQRGGGETQYF. Filled out from reference TRBV7-8 and TRBJ2-5, the complete variable domain reads GAGVSQSPRYKVAKRGQDVALRCDPISGHVSLFWYQQALGQGPEFLTYFQNEAQLDKSGLPSDRFFAERPEGSVSTLKIQRTQQEDSAVYLCASSPQRGGGETQYFGPGTRLLVL.

On this clonotype itself: The germline gene is not matched at one end of the junction; a read error may be the cause. V gene TRBV14 combines with J gene TRBJ2-5; D possibly uses TRBD1 or TRBD2 (5 bases each). The germline V gene has CDR1 SGHDN and CDR2 FVKESK. The CDR3 runs to 17 residues. CDR3 protein: CASSPAVSRVYQETRYF. Here the CDR3 DNA reads TGTGCCAGCAGCCCAGCGGTTTCCAGGGTGTACCAAGAGACCCGGTACTTC.

This clonotype came up many times. The gene calls are TRBV5-5 and TRBJ1-2; the D is unclear. Germline CDR1 and CDR2: SGHKS and YYEKEE (reference sequence). Trimming left V 0 bases short and J 1 base short, with 13 bases between. The CDR3 has 16 amino acids. CDR3 in amino acids: CASSLVVSEYNYGYTF. DNA of the CDR3: TGTGCCAGCAGCTTGGTCGTGTCAGAATATAACTATGGCTACACCTTC.